Listed here are 7 T cell receptor beta chains from one sample, sequenced in a study of T cell changes during pregnancy in multiple sclerosis (dated by TCRdb to the late 2010s). The library was produced with the immunoSEQ multiplex PCR assay. In its TCRdb copy, this immuneACCESS table keeps in-frame sequences only and misses some clones. Where compared with another copy, unresolved V genes explain less than half of these, and the others have no known cause. Here the sample has approximately 45,000 clones; under 90% occur a single time. The ten largest make up 0.55% to 0.75% of the sample. Sample: CD4+ T cells from peripheral blood mononuclear cells, taken before pregnancy. These receptors were obtained from a female donor with multiple sclerosis, enrolled in a pregnancy study.

Comment on this clone: Germline is not matched at one junction end, which may reflect a read error. CDR3 amino acids: CASNQDGQGTSEPNEQFF. The CDR3 nucleotides are TGCGCCAGCAACCAAGATGGCCAGGGGACTAGCGAACCCAATGAGCAGTTCTTC. The chain couples TRBV4-1 to TRBJ2-1, with 10 bases matching TRBD2. The CDR3 contains 18 residues. Germline lookup yields CDR1 MGHRA and CDR2 YSYEKL.

V and J are TRBV6-1 and TRBJ2-7; 11 nucleotides line up with TRBD2. Germline lookup yields CDR1 MNHNS and CDR2 SASEGT. V trimming: 3 bases; J trimming: 6 bases; junction bases outside the gene matches: 19. CDR3 length equals 19 residues. The CDR3 bases are TGTGCCAGCAGTGACGCGAGGGCGATTAGCGGGGGGGCGGCCTTCGAGCAGTACTTC. As protein: CASSDARAISGGAAFEQYF.

This clone came up once. The chain is built from TRBV29-1 and TRBJ2-1; the match to TRBD1 covers 8 bases. The V gene end was trimmed by 3 bases and the J gene end by 5 bases; junction bases not matched to a gene: 9. The germline V gene has CDR1 SQVTM and CDR2 ANQGSEA. This CDR3 is 15 amino acids long. CDR3 DNA sequence: TGCAGCGTTGACTGGGCAGGGGGCGAGCACAATGAGCAGTTCTTC. Translated: CSVDWAGGEHNEQFF.

The chain carries TRBV19 and TRBJ2-6; 7 bases match TRBD2. With V trimmed by 11 bases and J by 4 bases, 8 bases remained unmatched. This CDR3 comprises 14 residues. CDR1 LNHDA and CDR2 SQIVND come from the germline V gene (reference sequence). The CDR3 reads CAAGLEAGANVLTF. DNA of the CDR3: TGTGCCGCAGGACTAGAGGCCGGGGCCAACGTCCTGACTTTC.

The genes are TRBV6-1 and TRBJ1-1; TRBD1 matches 8 bases. The CDR3 runs to 14 residues. Germline assignment: CDR1 MNHNS and CDR2 SASEGT. Trimming at V came to 6 bases and at J to 0 bases, leaving 3 bases not matched to a gene. This chain's CDR3 is CASSWDRLNTEAFF. CDR3 coding DNA: TGTGCCAGCAGCTGGGACAGGCTGAACACTGAAGCTTTCTTT.

This clone was seen once. This chain uses TRBV29-1 with TRBJ1-3, with no clear D. In germline, CDR1 is SQVTM, CDR2 ANQGSEA. This CDR3 contains 14 residues. Trimming stripped 1 base from V and 0 bases from J, with 7 bases between. This chain's CDR3 is CSVEGPDSGNTIYF. CDR3 DNA: TGCAGCGTTGAAGGGCCAGACTCTGGAAACACCATATATTTT.

The chain employs TRBV30 and TRBJ2-5; 7 bases line up with TRBD2. The CDR3 is 14 residues long. CDR1 is GTSNPN and CDR2 is SVGIG in the germline V gene (reference sequence). V lost 4 bases and J lost 5; bases outside the gene matches: 10. CDR3 loop: CAWTREWGGETQYF. The CDR3 nucleotides are TGTGCCTGGACTAGGGAATGGGGGGGTGAGACCCAGTACTTC. The full variable domain, rest sourced from reference TRBV30 and TRBJ2-5, is SQTIHQWPATLVQPVGSPLSLECTVEGTSNPNLYWYRQAAGRGLQLLFYSVGIGQISSEVPQNLSASRPQDRQFILSSKKLLLSDSGFYLCAWTREWGGETQYFGPGTRLLVL.